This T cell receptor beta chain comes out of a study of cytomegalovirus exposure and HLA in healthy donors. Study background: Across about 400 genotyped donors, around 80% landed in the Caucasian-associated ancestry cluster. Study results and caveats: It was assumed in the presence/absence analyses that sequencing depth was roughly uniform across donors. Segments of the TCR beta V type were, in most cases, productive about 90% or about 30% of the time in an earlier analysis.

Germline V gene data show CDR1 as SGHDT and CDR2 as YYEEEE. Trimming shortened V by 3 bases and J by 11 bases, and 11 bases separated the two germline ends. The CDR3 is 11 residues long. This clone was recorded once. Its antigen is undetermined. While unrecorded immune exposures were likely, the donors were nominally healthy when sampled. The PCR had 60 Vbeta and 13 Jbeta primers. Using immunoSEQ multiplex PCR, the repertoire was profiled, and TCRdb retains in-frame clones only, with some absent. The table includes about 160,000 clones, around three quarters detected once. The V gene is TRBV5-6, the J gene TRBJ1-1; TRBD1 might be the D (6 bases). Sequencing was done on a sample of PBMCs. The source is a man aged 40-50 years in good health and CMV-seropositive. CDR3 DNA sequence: TGTGCCAGCAGCTGGGGGCCAAGTGCTTTCTTT. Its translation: CASSWGPSAFF.